The clone carrying this T cell receptor beta chain was seen only a few times. Antigen: not known. These data come from a study of cytomegalovirus exposure and HLA in healthy donors. Points from the study as a whole: That first-cohort TCR clusters tended to co-occur in the 90 to 150 validation repertoires was found in a later analysis.

Assay used: immunoSEQ multiplex PCR; TCRdb lists only in-frame clones, some missing. Counted here are some 190,000 clones, around nine tenths occurring once; the ten biggest clones make up more than 5.5%. Sequencing was carried out using PBMCs. The receptor was isolated from a man between 25 and 39 years old in good health and CMV-seropositive.

The CDR3 region has the DNA TGTGCCAGCAGACCCAGGCGGGAGGGATCTTACGAGCAGTACTTC. It yields the protein CASRPRREGSYEQYF. This sequence joins TRBV28 and TRBJ2-7, with 9 nucleotides matching TRBD2. Trimming at V came to 6 bases and at J to 4 bases, leaving 10 bases not matched to a gene. The CDR3 totals 15 residues. Germline assignment: CDR1 MDHEN and CDR2 SYDVKM. Full variable domain (outside the CDR3, taken from reference TRBV28 and TRBJ2-7): DVKVTQSSRYLVKRTGEKVFLECVQDMDHENMFWYRQDPGLGLRLIYFSYDVKMKEKGDIPEGYSVSREKKERFSLILESASTNQTSMYLCASRPRREGSYEQYFGPGTRLTVT.